A single T cell receptor (beta chain) is shown here with its context. Its antigen is currently unknown. This entry is derived from a study of cytomegalovirus exposure and HLA in healthy donors. Study-wide points: Specific recognition of CMV antigens was confirmed in vitro for three chains (all CMV-associated).

Using immunoSEQ multiplex PCR, the repertoire was profiled, and TCRdb retains in-frame clones only, with some absent. The data show 60,000 or so clones, over 75% seen once. This CDR3 spans 17 amino acids. CDR1 is SGHRS, CDR2 YFSETQ, per germline. With 4 bases clipped from V and 4 bases from J, the junction kept 12 bases outside the gene matches. V usage is TRBV5-1 and J usage is TRBJ2-1; 9 nucleotides align to TRBD2. The source of this sequence is a woman under 40 in good health and CMV-seronegative. Sequencing used PBMCs. CDR3 DNA: TGCGCCAGCAGCCCTGGACCTAGCGGGGCCTTTTACAATGAGCAGTTCTTC. It specifies CASSPGPSGAFYNEQFF.